This T cell receptor beta chain appears in the sequencing data of a study of T cell repertoires in cytomegalovirus infection. V shed 4 bases and J shed 4 bases, with 7 bases lying between them. Germline CDR1 reads SGHTA; CDR2 reads FQGNSA. The length of the CDR3 is 13 residues. Details on this clonotype: Its antigen is undetermined.

TCRdb re-called the reads through MiXCR, storing one row per CDR3 protein. The profile covers around 71,000 distinct CDR3 sequences, with around 42% appearing a single time and more than 80% taken by the ten largest. This chain uses TRBV7-2 with TRBJ2-2; D is unclear. Sequencing was performed on CD8+ T cells from cultured PBMCs, taken from culture after CMV antigen stimulation. This receptor was identified in a human donor in good health (CMV status not recorded). Some clones in this sample may be carry-over from other donors' samples. The CDR3 spells CASSSRGTGELFF. The CDR3 coding sequence is TGTGCCAGCAGCTCGCGTGGCACCGGGGAGCTGTTTTTT.